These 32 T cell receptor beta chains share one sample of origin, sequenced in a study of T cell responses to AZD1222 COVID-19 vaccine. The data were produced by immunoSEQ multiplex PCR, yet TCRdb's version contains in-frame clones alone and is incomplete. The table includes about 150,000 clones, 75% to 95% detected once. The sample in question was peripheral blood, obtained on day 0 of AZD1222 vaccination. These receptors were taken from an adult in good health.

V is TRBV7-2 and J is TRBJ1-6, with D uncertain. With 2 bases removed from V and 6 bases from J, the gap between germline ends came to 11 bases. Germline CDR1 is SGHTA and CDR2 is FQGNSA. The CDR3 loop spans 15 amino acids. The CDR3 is CASSLRPGPNSPLHF. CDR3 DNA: TGTGCCAGCAGCTTACGTCCAGGCCCTAATTCACCCCTCCACTTT.

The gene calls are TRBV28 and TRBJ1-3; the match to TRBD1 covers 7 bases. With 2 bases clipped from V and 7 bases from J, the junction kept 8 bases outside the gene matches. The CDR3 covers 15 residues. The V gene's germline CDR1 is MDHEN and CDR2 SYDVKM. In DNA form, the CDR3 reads TGTGCCAGCAGTTTACCCCGACAGGGAGGGAACACCATATATTTT. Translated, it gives CASSLPRQGGNTIYF.

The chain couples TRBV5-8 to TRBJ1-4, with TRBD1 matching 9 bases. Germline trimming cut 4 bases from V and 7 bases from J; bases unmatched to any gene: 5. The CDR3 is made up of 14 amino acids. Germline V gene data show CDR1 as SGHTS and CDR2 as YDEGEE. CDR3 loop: CASSEGQGFEKLFF. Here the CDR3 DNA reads TGTGCCAGCAGCGAGGGACAGGGCTTTGAAAAACTGTTTTTT.

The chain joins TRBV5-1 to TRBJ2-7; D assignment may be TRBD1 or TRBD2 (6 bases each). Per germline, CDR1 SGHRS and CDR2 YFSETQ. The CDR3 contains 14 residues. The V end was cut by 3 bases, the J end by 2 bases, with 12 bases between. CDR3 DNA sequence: TGCGCCAGCAGCTCCCGGGGGACAACCTACGAGCAGTACTTC. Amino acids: CASSSRGTTYEQYF.

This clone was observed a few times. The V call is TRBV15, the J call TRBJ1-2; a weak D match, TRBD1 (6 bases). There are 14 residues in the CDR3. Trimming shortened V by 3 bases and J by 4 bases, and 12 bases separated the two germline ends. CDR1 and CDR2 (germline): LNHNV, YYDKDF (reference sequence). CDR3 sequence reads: CATSSSQGVYGYTF. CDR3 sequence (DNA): TGTGCCACCAGCAGTTCACAGGGAGTCTATGGCTACACCTTC.

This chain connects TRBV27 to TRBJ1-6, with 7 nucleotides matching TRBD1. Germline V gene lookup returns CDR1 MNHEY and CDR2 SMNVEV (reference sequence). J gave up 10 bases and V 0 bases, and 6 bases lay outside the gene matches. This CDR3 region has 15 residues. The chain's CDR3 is CASSLSGQLGSPLHF. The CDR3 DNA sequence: TGTGCCAGCAGTTTATCGGGACAGCTTGGGTCACCCCTCCACTTT.

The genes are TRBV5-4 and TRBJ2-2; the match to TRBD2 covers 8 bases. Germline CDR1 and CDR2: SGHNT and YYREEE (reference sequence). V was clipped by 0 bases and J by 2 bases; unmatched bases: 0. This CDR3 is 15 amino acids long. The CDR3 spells CASSLVAGNTGELFF. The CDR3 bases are TGTGCCAGCAGCTTGGTAGCGGGAAACACCGGGGAGCTGTTTTTT.

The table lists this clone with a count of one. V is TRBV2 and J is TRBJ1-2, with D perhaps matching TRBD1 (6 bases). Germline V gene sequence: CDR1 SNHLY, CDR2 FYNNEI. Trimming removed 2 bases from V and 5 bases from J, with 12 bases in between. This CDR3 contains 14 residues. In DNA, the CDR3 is TGTGCCAGCAGTGAAAACAGGGTATGGTATGGCTACACCTTC. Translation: CASSENRVWYGYTF. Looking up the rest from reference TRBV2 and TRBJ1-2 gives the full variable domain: EPEVTQTPSHQVTQMGQEVILRCVPISNHLYFYWYRQILGQKVEFLVSFYNNEISEKSEIFDDQFSVERPDGSNFTLKIRSTKLEDSAMYFCASSENRVWYGYTFGSGTRLTVV.

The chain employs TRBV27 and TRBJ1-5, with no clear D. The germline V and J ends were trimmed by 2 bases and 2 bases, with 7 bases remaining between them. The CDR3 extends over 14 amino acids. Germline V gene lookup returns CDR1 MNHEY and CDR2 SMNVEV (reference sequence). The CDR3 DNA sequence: TGTGCCAGCAGTTTACTGCAGGGCAATCAGCCCCAGCATTTT. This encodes CASSLLQGNQPQHF.

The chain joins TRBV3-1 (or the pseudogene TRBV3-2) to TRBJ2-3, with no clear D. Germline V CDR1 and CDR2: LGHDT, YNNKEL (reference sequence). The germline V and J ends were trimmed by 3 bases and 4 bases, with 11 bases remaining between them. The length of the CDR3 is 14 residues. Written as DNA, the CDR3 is TGTGCCAGCAGCCATTGGGATTCAGCAGATACGCAGTATTTT. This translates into CASSHWDSADTQYF.

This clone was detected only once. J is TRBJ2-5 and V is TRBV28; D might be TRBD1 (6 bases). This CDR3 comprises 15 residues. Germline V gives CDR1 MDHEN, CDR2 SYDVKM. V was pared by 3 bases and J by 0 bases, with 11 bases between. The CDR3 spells CASSLPGQYQETQYF. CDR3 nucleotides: TGTGCCAGCAGTTTGCCCGGACAGTACCAAGAGACCCAGTACTTC.

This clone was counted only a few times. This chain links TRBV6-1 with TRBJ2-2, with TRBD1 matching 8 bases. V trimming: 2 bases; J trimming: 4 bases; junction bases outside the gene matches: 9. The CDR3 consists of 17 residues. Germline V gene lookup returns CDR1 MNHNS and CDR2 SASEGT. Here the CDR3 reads CASSESTGGWSTGELFF. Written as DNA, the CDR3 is TGTGCCAGCAGTGAATCTACAGGGGGTTGGAGCACCGGGGAGCTGTTTTTT.

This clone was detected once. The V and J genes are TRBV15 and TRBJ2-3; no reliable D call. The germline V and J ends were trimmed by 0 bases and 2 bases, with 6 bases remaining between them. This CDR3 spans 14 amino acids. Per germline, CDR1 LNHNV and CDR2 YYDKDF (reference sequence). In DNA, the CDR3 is TGTGCCACCAGCAGAGATCGGCCCACAGATACGCAGTATTTT. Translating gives CATSRDRPTDTQYF. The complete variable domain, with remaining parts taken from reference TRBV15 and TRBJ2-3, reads DAMVIQNPRYQVTQFGKPVTLSCSQTLNHNVMYWYQQKSSQAPKLLFHYYDKDFNNEADTPDNFQSRRPNTSFCFLDIRSPGLGDTAMYLCATSRDRPTDTQYFGPGTRLTVL.

The CDR3, as DNA: TGTGCCAGCAGCGGAACCGTCGGACTAGCGGGAGGGTTGCACACCGGGGAGCTGTTTTTT. Its translation: CASSGTVGLAGGLHTGELFF. V usage is TRBV2 and J usage is TRBJ2-2; 15 bases are a match to TRBD2. The CDR3 is made up of 20 amino acids. The germline V gene encodes CDR1 SNHLY and CDR2 FYNNEI. The J segment lost 3 bases and the V segment lost 6 bases, leaving 14 bases of the junction unmatched. Complete variable domain (other parts from reference TRBV2 and TRBJ2-2): EPEVTQTPSHQVTQMGQEVILRCVPISNHLYFYWYRQILGQKVEFLVSFYNNEISEKSEIFDDQFSVERPDGSNFTLKIRSTKLEDSAMYFCASSGTVGLAGGLHTGELFFGEGSRLTVL.

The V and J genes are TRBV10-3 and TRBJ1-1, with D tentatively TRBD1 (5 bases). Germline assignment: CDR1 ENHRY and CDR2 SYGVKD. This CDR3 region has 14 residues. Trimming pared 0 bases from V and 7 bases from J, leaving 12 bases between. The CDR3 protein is CAISESNLGREAFF. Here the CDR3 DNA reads TGTGCCATCAGTGAGTCAAATTTGGGACGTGAAGCTTTCTTT.

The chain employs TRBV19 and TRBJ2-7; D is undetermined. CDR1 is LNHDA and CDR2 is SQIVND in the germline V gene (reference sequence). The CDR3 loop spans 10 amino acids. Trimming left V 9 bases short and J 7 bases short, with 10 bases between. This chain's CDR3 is CARDEREQYF. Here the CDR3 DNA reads TGTGCCAGAGATGAGAGGGAGCAGTACTTC.

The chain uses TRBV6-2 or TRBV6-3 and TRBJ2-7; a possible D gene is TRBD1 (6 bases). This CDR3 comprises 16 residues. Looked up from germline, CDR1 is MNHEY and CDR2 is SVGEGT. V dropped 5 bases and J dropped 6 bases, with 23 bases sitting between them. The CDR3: CASSDPPGQIASEQYF. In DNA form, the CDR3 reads TGTGCCAGCAGTGATCCTCCGGGACAAATCGCTTCCGAGCAGTACTTC.

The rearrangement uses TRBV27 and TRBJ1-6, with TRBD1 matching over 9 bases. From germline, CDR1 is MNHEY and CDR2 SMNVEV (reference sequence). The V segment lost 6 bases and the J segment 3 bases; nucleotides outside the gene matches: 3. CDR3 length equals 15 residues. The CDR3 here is CASSPGQGYNSPLHF. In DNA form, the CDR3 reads TGTGCCAGCAGCCCGGGACAGGGCTATAATTCACCCCTCCACTTT.

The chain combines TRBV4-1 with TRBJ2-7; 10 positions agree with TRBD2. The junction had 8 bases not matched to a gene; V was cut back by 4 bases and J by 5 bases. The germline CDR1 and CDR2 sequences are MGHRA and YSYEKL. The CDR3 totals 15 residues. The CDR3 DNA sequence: TGCGCCAGCAGCCCTATGGGACTAGCGATGAACGAGCAGTACTTC. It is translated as CASSPMGLAMNEQYF.

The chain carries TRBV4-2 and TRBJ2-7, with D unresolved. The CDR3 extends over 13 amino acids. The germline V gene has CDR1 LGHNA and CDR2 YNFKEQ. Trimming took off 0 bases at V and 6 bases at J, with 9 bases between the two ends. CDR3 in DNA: TGTGCCAGCAGCCAAGATACCTTTCGCGAGCAGTACTTC. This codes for CASSQDTFREQYF.

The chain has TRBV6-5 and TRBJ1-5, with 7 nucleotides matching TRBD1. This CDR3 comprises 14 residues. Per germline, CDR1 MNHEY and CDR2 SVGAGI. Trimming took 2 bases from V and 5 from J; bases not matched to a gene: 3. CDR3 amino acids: CASSYGRGHQPQHF. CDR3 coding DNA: TGTGCCAGCAGTTACGGAAGGGGGCATCAGCCCCAGCATTTT.

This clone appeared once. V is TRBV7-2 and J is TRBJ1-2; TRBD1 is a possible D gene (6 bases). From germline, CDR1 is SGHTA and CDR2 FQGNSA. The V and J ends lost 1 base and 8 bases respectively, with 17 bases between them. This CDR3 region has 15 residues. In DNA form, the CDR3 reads TGTGCCAGCAGCTTAGACGCCGCAGGGGCTTGGGGCTACACCTTC. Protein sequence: CASSLDAAGAWGYTF. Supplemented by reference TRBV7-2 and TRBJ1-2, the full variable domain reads GAGVSQSPSNKVTEKGKDVELRCDPISGHTALYWYRQSLGQGLEFLIYFQGNSAPDKSGLPSDRFSAERTGGSVSTLTIQRTQQEDSAVYLCASSLDAAGAWGYTFGSGTRLTVV.

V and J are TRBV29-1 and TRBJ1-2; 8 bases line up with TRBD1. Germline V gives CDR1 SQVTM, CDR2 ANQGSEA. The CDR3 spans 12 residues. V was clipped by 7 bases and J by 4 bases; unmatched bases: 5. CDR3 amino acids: CSGAGGGYGYTF. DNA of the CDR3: TGCAGCGGCGCAGGGGGCGGCTATGGCTACACCTTC.

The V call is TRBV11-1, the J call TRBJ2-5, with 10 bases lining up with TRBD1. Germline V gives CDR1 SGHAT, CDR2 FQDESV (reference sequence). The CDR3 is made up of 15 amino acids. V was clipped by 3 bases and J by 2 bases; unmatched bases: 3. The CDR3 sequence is CASSFGTGAQETQYF. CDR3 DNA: TGTGCCAGCAGCTTCGGGACAGGGGCTCAAGAGACCCAGTACTTC.

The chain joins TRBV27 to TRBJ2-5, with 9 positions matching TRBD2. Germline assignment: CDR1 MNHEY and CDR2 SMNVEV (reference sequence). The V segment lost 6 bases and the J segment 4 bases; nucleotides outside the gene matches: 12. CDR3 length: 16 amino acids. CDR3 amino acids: CASSTSTGLALETQYF. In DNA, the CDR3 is TGTGCCAGCAGCACCTCCACGGGACTAGCCCTAGAGACCCAGTACTTC.

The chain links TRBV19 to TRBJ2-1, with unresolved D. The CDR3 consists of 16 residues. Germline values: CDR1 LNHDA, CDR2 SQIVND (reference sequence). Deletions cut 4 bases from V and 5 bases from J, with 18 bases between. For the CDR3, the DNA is TGTGCCAGTAGTACCCTACGGTTGGCAGGCCACAATGAGCAGTTCTTC. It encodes CASSTLRLAGHNEQFF.

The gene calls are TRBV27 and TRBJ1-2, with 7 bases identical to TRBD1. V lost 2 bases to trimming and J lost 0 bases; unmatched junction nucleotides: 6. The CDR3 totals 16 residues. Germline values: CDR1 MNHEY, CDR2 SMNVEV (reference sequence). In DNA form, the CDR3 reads TGTGCCAGCAGTTTAAAGTGGGACAGAGCTAACTATGGCTACACCTTC. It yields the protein CASSLKWDRANYGYTF.

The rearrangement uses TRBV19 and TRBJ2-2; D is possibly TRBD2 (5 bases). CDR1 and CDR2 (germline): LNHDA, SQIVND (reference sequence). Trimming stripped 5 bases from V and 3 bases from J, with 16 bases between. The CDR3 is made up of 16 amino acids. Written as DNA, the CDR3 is TGTGCCAGTAGTGACAAGCGCGGGTGGGACACCGGGGAGCTGTTTTTT. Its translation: CASSDKRGWDTGELFF.

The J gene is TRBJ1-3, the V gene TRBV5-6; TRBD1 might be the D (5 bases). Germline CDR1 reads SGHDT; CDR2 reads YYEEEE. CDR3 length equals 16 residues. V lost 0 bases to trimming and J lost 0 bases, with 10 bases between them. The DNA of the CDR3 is TGTGCCAGCAGCTTGGGGCAGGGTCGCTCTGGAAACACCATATATTTT. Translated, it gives CASSLGQGRSGNTIYF.

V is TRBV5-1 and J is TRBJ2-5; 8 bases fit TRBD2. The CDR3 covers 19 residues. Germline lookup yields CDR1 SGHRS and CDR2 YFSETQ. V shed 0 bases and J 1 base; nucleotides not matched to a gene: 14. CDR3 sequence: CASSLARFGAGVVQETQYF. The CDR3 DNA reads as TGCGCCAGCAGCTTGGCACGATTCGGAGCGGGAGTTGTCCAAGAGACCCAGTACTTC.

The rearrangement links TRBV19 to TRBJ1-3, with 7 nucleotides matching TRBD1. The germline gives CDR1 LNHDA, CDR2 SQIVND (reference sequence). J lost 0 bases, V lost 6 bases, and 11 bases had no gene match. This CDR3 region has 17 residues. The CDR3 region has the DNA TGTGCCAGTAGCGCCGCGGGACAGCGAAGCTCTGGAAACACCATATATTTT. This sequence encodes CASSAAGQRSSGNTIYF.

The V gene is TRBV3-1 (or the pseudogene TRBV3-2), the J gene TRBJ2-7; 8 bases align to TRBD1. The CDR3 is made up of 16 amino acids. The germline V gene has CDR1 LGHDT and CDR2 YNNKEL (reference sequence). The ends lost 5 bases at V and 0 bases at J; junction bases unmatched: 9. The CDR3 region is CASSYWDRSSSYEQYF. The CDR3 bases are TGTGCCAGCAGCTATTGGGACAGGTCTTCCTCCTACGAGCAGTACTTC.